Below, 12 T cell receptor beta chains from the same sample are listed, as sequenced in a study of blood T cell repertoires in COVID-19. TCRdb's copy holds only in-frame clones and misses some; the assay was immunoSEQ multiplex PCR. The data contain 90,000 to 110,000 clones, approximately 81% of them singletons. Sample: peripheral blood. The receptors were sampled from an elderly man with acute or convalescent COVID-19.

In nucleotides, the CDR3 is TGCGCCAGCAGCGGCGGGGCTTATTTGGGTGAAAAACTGTTTTTT. This encodes CASSGGAYLGEKLFF. The gene calls are TRBV5-1 and TRBJ1-4, with D maybe TRBD1 (5 bases). CDR1 is SGHRS and CDR2 is YFSETQ in the germline V gene. V was trimmed by 4 bases and J by 7 bases, leaving 17 bases between them. The CDR3 length is 15 residues.

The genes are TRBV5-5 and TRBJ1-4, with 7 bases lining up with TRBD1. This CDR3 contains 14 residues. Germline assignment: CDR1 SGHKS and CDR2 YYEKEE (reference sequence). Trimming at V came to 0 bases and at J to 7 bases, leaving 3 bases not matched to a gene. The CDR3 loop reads CASSLVAGGEKLFF. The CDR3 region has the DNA TGTGCCAGCAGCTTGGTGGCAGGGGGTGAAAAACTGTTTTTT.

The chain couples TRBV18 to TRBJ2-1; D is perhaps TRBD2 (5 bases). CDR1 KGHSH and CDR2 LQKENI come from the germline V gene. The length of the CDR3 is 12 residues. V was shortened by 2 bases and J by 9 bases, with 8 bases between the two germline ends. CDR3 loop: CASSPERPEQFF. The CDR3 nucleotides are TGTGCCAGCTCACCAGAGCGGCCTGAGCAGTTCTTC.

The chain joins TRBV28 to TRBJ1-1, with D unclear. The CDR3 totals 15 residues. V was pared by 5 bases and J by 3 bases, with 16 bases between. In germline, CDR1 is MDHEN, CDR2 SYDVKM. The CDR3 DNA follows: TGTGCCAGCAGTCCCCTCACACCCGACTACACTGAAGCTTTCTTT. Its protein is CASSPLTPDYTEAFF. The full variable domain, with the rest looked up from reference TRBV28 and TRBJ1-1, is DVKVTQSSRYLVKRTGEKVFLECVQDMDHENMFWYRQDPGLGLRLIYFSYDVKMKEKGDIPEGYSVSREKKERFSLILESASTNQTSMYLCASSPLTPDYTEAFFGQGTRLTVV.

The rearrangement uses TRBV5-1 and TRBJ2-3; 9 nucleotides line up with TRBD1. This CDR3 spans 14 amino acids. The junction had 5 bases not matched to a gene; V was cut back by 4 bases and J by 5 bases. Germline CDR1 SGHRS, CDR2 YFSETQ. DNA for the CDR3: TGCGCCAGCAGCCAGACAGGGGGACGAGATACGCAGTATTTT. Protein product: CASSQTGGRDTQYF.

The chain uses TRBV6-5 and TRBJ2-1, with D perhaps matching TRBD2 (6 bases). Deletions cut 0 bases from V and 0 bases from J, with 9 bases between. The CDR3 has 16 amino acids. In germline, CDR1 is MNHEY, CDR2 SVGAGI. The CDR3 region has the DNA TGTGCCAGCAGTTACTCAGGCGGGGCCTCCTACAATGAGCAGTTCTTC. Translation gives CASSYSGGASYNEQFF.

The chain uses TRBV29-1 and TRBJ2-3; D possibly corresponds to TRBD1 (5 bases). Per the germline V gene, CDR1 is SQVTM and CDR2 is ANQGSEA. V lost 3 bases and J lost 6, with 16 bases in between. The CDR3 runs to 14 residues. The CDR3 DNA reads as TGCAGCGTTGATCTAAGTTCAGGGATGGATACGCAGTATTTT. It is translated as CSVDLSSGMDTQYF.

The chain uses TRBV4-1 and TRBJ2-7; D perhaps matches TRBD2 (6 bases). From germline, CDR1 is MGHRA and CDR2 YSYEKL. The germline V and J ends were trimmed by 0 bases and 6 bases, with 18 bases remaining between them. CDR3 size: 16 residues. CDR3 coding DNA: TGCGCCAGCAGCCAAGATGGGGCGGGGACCCGTCGCGAGCAGTACTTC. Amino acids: CASSQDGAGTRREQYF.

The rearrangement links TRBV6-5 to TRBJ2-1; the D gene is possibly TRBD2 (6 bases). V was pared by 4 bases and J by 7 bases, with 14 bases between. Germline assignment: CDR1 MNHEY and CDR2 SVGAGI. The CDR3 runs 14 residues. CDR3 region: CASSSLEGRNEQFF. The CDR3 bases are TGTGCCAGCAGTTCCCTGGAGGGGCGGAATGAGCAGTTCTTC.

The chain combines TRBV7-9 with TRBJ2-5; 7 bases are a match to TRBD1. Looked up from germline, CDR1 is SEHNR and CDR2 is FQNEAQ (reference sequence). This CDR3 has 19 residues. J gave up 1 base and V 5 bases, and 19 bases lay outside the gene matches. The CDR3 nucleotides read TGTGCCAGCAGCCCCCTGTATACGACAGGGCGAGGAATCCAAGAGACCCAGTACTTC. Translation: CASSPLYTTGRGIQETQYF.

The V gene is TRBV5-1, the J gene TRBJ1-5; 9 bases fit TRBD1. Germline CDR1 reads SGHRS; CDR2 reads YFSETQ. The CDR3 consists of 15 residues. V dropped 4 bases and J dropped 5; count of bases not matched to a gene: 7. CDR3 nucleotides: TGCGCCAGCAGCGAGCCGACAGGGGGTGATCAGCCCCAGCATTTT. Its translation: CASSEPTGGDQPQHF.

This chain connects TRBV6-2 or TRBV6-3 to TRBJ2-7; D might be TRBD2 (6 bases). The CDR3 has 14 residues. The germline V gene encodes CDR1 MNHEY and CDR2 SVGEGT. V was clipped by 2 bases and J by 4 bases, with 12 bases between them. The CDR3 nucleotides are TGTGCCAGCAGTTACGACGGGAGTTTGTACGAGCAGTACTTC. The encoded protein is CASSYDGSLYEQYF.